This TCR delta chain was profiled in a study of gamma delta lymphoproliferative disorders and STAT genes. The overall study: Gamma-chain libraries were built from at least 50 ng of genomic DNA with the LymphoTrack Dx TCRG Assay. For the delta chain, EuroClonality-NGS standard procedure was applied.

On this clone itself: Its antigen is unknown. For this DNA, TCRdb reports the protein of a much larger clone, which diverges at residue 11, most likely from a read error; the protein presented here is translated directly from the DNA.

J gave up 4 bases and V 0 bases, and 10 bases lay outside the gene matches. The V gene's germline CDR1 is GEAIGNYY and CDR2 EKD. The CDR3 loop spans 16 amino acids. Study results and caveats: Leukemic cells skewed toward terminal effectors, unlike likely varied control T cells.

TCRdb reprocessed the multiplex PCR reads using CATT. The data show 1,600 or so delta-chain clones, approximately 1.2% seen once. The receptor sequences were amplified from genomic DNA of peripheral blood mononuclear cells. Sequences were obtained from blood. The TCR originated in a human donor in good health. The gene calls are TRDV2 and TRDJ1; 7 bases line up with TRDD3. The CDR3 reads CACDTGWGVTIDKLIF. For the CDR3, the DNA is TGTGCCTGTGACACCGGCTGGGGGGTCACCATCGATAAACTCATCTTT.